Here is one T cell receptor beta chain with its context. What it recognizes is unknown. From germline, CDR1 is SGHVS and CDR2 FNYEAQ. The CDR3 has 14 residues. J lost 7 bases, V lost 9 bases, and 10 bases had no gene match. The data were taken from a study of T cell responses to AZD1222 COVID-19 vaccine. Overall study results and limits: Nearly half of unique spike-specific TCRs reportedly avoided B.1.351 and B.1.1.7 mutated regions. In all cases, repertoires were sampled only after the peak T cell response.

Using immunoSEQ multiplex PCR, the repertoire was profiled, and TCRdb retains in-frame clones only, with some absent. The sample lists tens of thousands of clones; about nine tenths were seen once. This TCR was recovered from an adult who received the AZD1222 COVID-19 vaccine. The chain combines TRBV7-6 with TRBJ2-2; 8 positions agree with TRBD1. Sequencing was performed on peripheral blood, taken 28 days after the second AZD1222 dose. The CDR3 DNA is TGTGCCAGAACGGACAGGGCCGTGATCGGGGAGCTGTTTTTT. It codes for CARTDRAVIGELFF.